This TCR beta chain was identified in a study of shared clonotypes between healthy human individuals. The CDR3 loop spans 13 amino acids. Trimming at V came to 8 bases and at J to 4 bases, leaving 1 base not matched to a gene. The germline V gene encodes CDR1 ENHRY and CDR2 SYGVKD. TCRdb's copy holds only in-frame clones and misses some; the assay was immunoSEQ multiplex PCR. The sample contains 300,000 to 400,000 clones, more than 60% of which appear only once. The chain has TRBV10-3 and TRBJ2-1; TRBD2 matches 11 bases. This sequence originates from a man between 25 and 39 years old in good health. The sequenced sample was memory CD4+ T cells sorted from blood. Regarding subset: CD45RA-negative fraction. CDR3 sequence reads: CAIGTSGYNEQFF. The DNA of the CDR3 is TGTGCCATCGGGACTAGCGGTTACAATGAGCAGTTCTTC.